These 3 T cell receptor beta chains came from one sample sequenced in a study of cytomegalovirus exposure and HLA in healthy donors. With 60 Vbeta and 13 Jbeta primers, the PCR was carried out. Clones were sequenced by immunoSEQ multiplex PCR, and TCRdb holds only the in-frame ones, with some missing. Of a few hundred thousand clones listed, 80% are singletons. Sequences were obtained from PBMCs. The receptors were gathered from a girl aged 2 to 9 in good health and CMV-seronegative.

The J gene is TRBJ2-7, the V gene TRBV19, with a possible D match to TRBD2 (6 bases). Trimming removed 3 bases at V and 2 bases at J, with 17 bases between. This CDR3 is built from 16 residues. Germline V gene lookup returns CDR1 LNHDA and CDR2 SQIVND (reference sequence). The CDR3 loop is CASSIRGLAIPYEQYF. The CDR3 DNA follows: TGTGCCAGTAGTATCCGAGGGCTAGCGATCCCCTACGAGCAGTACTTC.

The table lists this clone with a count of one. The V and J genes are TRBV30 and TRBJ2-1; 9 bases align to TRBD2. With 5 bases clipped from V and 2 bases from J, the junction kept 10 bases outside the gene matches. Germline V CDR1 and CDR2: GTSNPN, SVGIG (reference sequence). This CDR3 spans 16 amino acids. The CDR3 loop is CAWVPFSGRTYNEQFF. The CDR3 coding sequence is TGTGCCTGGGTGCCTTTTAGCGGGAGAACCTACAATGAGCAGTTCTTC.

This chain links TRBV5-6 with TRBJ1-6; no clear D. The CDR3 loop spans 19 amino acids. Trimming stripped 3 bases from V and 0 bases from J, with 19 bases between. The germline gives CDR1 SGHDT, CDR2 YYEEEE. The CDR3 reads CASSSTLAQSSSYNSPLHF. The CDR3 DNA reads as TGTGCCAGCAGCTCTACCCTCGCACAGAGCAGCTCCTATAATTCACCCCTCCACTTT.